This is a list of T cell receptor beta chains from one sample in a study of T cell responses to AZD1222 COVID-19 vaccine. Sequenced by immunoSEQ multiplex PCR; TCRdb stores in-frame clones only, minus some. The sample shows 85,000 to 95,000 clones, about 89% of them seen only once. The sequences come from peripheral blood, collected 28 days after the second AZD1222 dose. The receptors originated from an adult who received the AZD1222 COVID-19 vaccine. Both conserved end residues are part of each CDR3. Each record gives: J gene, D gene, clone size, V gene, CDR3 protein, CDR3 DNA. D genes are given only for firm matches. The listing skips clone size in some rows; elsewhere it reads once, few, many or a size class.

>TRBJ2-7|.|.|TRBV12-3/TRBV12-4
CASSLGFYEQYF
TGTGCCAGCAGTTTAGGCTTCTACGAGCAGTACTTC
>TRBJ1-1|.|.|TRBV11-1
CASSHGQGGMNTEAFF
TGTGCCAGCAGCCACGGACAAGGGGGGATGAACACTGAAGCTTTCTTT
>TRBJ1-1|.|.|TRBV6-6
CASSYQQKNTEAFF
TGTGCCAGCAGTTACCAACAGAAGAACACTGAAGCTTTCTTT
>TRBJ1-4|.|.|TRBV5-1
CASTRDRNEKLFF
TGCGCCAGCACCCGTGACAGAAATGAAAAACTGTTTTTT
>TRBJ1-5|.|.|TRBV3-1/TRBV3-2
CASSQDRGPQHF
TGTGCCAGCAGCCAAGATAGGGGGCCCCAGCATTTT
>TRBJ1-2|.|.|TRBV28
CASSLVGGVPNYGYTF
TGTGCCAGCAGCCTTGTGGGGGGCGTCCCTAACTATGGCTACACCTTC
>TRBJ2-6|TRBD2|.|TRBV5-1
CASSSGLAGVRASGANVLTF
TGCGCCAGCAGCTCCGGACTAGCGGGGGTACGGGCCTCAGGGGCCAACGTCCTGACTTTC
>TRBJ1-5|TRBD1|.|TRBV30
CAWTPDRGGNQPQHF
TGTGCCTGGACTCCTGACAGGGGGGGGAATCAGCCCCAGCATTTT
>TRBJ2-1|TRBD2|.|TRBV10-1
CASSELAGGTYNEQFF
TGCGCCAGCAGTGAGTTGGCGGGGGGCACATACAATGAGCAGTTCTTC
>TRBJ1-2|TRBD1|.|TRBV5-1
CASSGGDRGHPGTF
TGCGCCAGCAGCGGCGGGGACAGGGGGCATCCGGGCACCTTC
>TRBJ2-5|.|.|TRBV6-5
CASSYGLTGETQYF
TGTGCCAGCAGTTACGGTCTTACGGGGGAGACCCAGTACTTC
>TRBJ2-5|.|.|TRBV29-1
CSVEPDFLETQYF
TGCAGCGTTGAACCGGATTTCCTAGAGACCCAGTACTTC
>TRBJ2-3|.|.|TRBV6-5
CASSNTDTQYF
TGTGCCAGCAGTAACACAGATACGCAGTATTTT
>TRBJ1-5|.|.|TRBV6-5
CASSVGRKNQPQHF
TGTGCCAGCAGCGTGGGACGGAAGAATCAGCCCCAGCATTTT
>TRBJ1-2|.|.|TRBV24-1
CATSDGPPPRGYGYTF
TGTGCCACCAGTGATGGACCCCCACCGAGGGGCTATGGCTACACCTTC
>TRBJ1-3|.|.|TRBV5-5
CASSYAGTGTGNTIYF
TGTGCCAGCAGCTACGCGGGAACAGGGACTGGAAACACCATATATTTT
>TRBJ2-1|.|few|TRBV21-1
CASSKLRLTYNEQFF
TGTGCCAGCAGCAAATTACGGTTAACCTACAATGAGCAGTTCTTC
>TRBJ1-1|TRBD1|.|TRBV4-2
CASSQELGQGYQAFF
TGTGCCAGCAGCCAAGAATTAGGACAGGGGTATCAAGCTTTCTTT
>TRBJ1-4|TRBD1|.|TRBV27
CASRRIPTGINEKLFF
TGTGCCAGCAGAAGAATTCCGACAGGGATTAATGAAAAACTGTTTTTT
>TRBJ1-6|TRBD1|once|TRBV7-2
CASSLRDRPYSPLHF
TGTGCCAGCAGCTTACGGGACAGACCTTATTCACCCCTCCACTTT
>TRBJ2-1|TRBD1|.|TRBV5-4
CASSLAGTGGAGEQFF
TGTGCCAGCAGCTTGGCCGGGACAGGGGGCGCGGGTGAGCAGTTCTTC
>TRBJ2-3|TRBD1|.|TRBV7-9
CASSHQTGGQAQYF
TGTGCCAGCAGCCATCAGACAGGGGGACAGGCGCAGTATTTT
>TRBJ1-1|.|.|TRBV5-1
CASQGFGLNTEAFF
TGCGCCAGCCAGGGGTTCGGGCTGAACACTGAAGCTTTCTTT
>TRBJ1-1|.|.|TRBV18
CASSTGERGLTEAFF
TGTGCCAGCTCAACAGGCGAAAGAGGACTCACTGAAGCTTTCTTT
>TRBJ1-2|TRBD1|once|TRBV7-8
CASSLEGQGIGGYTF
TGTGCCAGCAGCTTAGAGGGACAGGGTATTGGTGGCTACACCTTC
>TRBJ1-5|.|.|TRBV3-1/TRBV3-2
CASSQDNPGGSNQPQHF
TGTGCCAGCAGCCAAGATAATCCCGGAGGTAGCAATCAGCCCCAGCATTTT
>TRBJ1-2|TRBD1|.|TRBV5-8
CASSPPRDRGLGYTF
TGTGCCAGCAGCCCTCCCAGGGACAGGGGTCTTGGCTACACCTTC